This is a list of T cell receptor beta chains from one sample in a study of T cell responses to AZD1222 COVID-19 vaccine. Libraries were prepared by immunoSEQ multiplex PCR; TCRdb keeps only in-frame clonotypes and omits some of them. The table lists some 190,000 clones, about 86% of them singletons. This material consisted of peripheral blood, taken on day 0 of AZD1222 vaccination. These receptor sequences come from an adult in good health. The CDR3 runs from the conserved cysteine through the conserved F or W. The D gene is left open where the match is weak. Clone sizes are given selectively: once, few, many, or a class where the clone is expanded.

>.|TRBD1|TRBV7-3|13|TRBJ2-2
CASSDRGTGELFF
TGTGCCAGCAGCGACAGGGGGACCGGGGAGCTGTTTTTT
>few|.|TRBV5-4|17|TRBJ2-7
CASSLDYPGQGLWEQYF
TGTGCCAGCAGCTTGGACTACCCTGGGCAGGGTCTTTGGGAGCAGTACTTC
>.|.|TRBV7-9|14|TRBJ1-4
CASSPRGEGEKLFF
TGTGCCAGCAGCCCTAGGGGAGAGGGTGAAAAACTGTTTTTT
>.|.|TRBV12-3/TRBV12-4|13|TRBJ1-2
CASSFGGDYGYTF
TGTGCCAGCAGTTTCGGGGGCGACTATGGCTACACCTTC
>.|TRBD2|TRBV13|16|TRBJ2-7
CASRPLAGESSYEQYF
TGTGCCAGCAGACCTCTAGCGGGTGAGAGCTCCTACGAGCAGTACTTC
>.|.|TRBV7-2|13|TRBJ1-3
CASSLGQRNTIYF
TGTGCCAGCAGCTTAGGACAGCGAAACACCATATATTTT
>.|.|TRBV6-2/TRBV6-3|15|TRBJ1-2
CASSRTASFNYGYTF
TGTGCCAGCAGTAGGACAGCATCATTTAACTATGGCTACACCTTC
>.|.|TRBV4-2|14|TRBJ2-7
CASSRQGRNYEQYF
TGTGCCAGCAGCCGGCAGGGGCGAAACTACGAGCAGTACTTC
>.|TRBD1|TRBV5-1|14|TRBJ1-4
CASSRSGTDEKLFF
TGCGCCAGCAGCCGCTCCGGGACAGATGAAAAACTGTTTTTT
>.|TRBD1|TRBV5-4|15|TRBJ1-2
CASSPTADRGDGYTF
TGTGCCAGCAGCCCTACTGCGGACAGGGGGGATGGCTACACCTTC